The T cell receptor (beta chain) described here comes from a study of blood T cell repertoires in COVID-19. About the research overall: The United States, Italy and Spain provided the acute and convalescent COVID-19 samples. PBMCs, B-cell-depleted T cells, or T cells provided the cDNA or gDNA that made up the material.

Trimming left V 5 bases short and J 11 bases short, with 22 bases between. Looked up from germline, CDR1 is SNHLY and CDR2 is FYNNEI. This CDR3 region has 14 residues. Per the original data handling: Amplification with reference gene primers provided the estimates of nucleated cell counts. Sequencing used immunoSEQ multiplex PCR; TCRdb keeps in-frame clones, though not all of them. D and trimming were read from the DNA, whereas the V and J calls and clone size are those reported in that table. The table includes tens of thousands of clones, approximately 80% detected once. The TCR comes from a human donor in a cohort sampled during active COVID-19. Material for sequencing was peripheral blood. The chain carries TRBV2 and TRBJ2-7, with D possibly TRBD2 on 7 matching bases. The CDR3 DNA follows: TGTGCCAGCAGTAGTGGGAGGGGGGGCGCCTTAGAGTACTTC. Its protein product is CASSSGRGGALEYF. The full variable domain, in which reference TRBV2 and TRBJ2-7 provide the parts outside the CDR3, is EPEVTQTPSHQVTQMGQEVILRCVPISNHLYFYWYRQILGQKVEFLVSFYNNEISEKSEIFDDQFSVERPDGSNFTLKIRSTKLEDSAMYFCASSSGRGGALEYFGPGTRLTVT.